This T cell receptor beta chain was retrieved from a study of T cell repertoires in cytomegalovirus infection. Background on the study: Recently identified HLA-C-restricted CMV epitopes and well-studied HLA-B-restricted CMV epitopes were used by the study. Carrying CMV and the relevant HLA type showed in public TCR beta signatures.

TCRdb independently ran MiXCR on the reads; one entry per CDR3 protein. The sample shows roughly 180,000 distinct CDR3 sequences, 20% to 25% of them seen only once. Germline values: CDR1 SGHTA, CDR2 FQGNSA. This CDR3 has 13 residues. With 1 base removed from V and 8 bases from J, the gap between germline ends came to 9 bases. General study results and limits: Within the response measured ex vivo, HLA-C-restricted CMV-specific TCR beta clonotypes were dominant.

This clonotype has just a few counts. Antigen: not known. The rearrangement joins TRBV7-2 to TRBJ2-1; D is possibly TRBD1 (6 bases). The sample was CD8+ T cells from cultured PBMCs, taken from culture after CMV antigen stimulation. This TCR was sampled from a human donor in good health (CMV status not recorded). Some clones in this sample may be carry-over from other donors' samples. The CDR3 sequence is CASSLDSGDEQFF. The CDR3 bases are TGTGCCAGCAGCTTAGATTCAGGGGATGAGCAGTTCTTC. The full variable domain, its missing parts supplied by reference TRBV7-2 and TRBJ2-1, is GAGVSQSPSNKVTEKGKDVELRCDPISGHTALYWYRQSLGQGLEFLIYFQGNSAPDKSGLPSDRFSAERTGGSVSTLTIQRTQQEDSAVYLCASSLDSGDEQFFGPGTRLTVL.